This T cell receptor (beta chain) was found in a study of regulatory T cells in long-lasting Graves disease. Study overall: Over 5 years on antithyroid drugs plus positive TSH receptor antibodies marked Graves' disease as persistent. Points from the study as a whole: Limited samples may have lowered accuracy. Patients with persistent disease showed a bias toward TRBV28, TRBJ1-2 and TRBJ2-5. Persistent Graves' patients possessed reduced TCR diversity relative to recently diagnosed ones.

HTBI primers from iRepertoire and Arm-PCR of CDR3 regions yielded the TCR beta libraries. From the multiplex PCR reads, TCRdb called clonotypes with MiXCR, one entry per CDR3 protein. Of under 500,000 distinct CDR3 sequences listed, around 21% are singletons. The time point: persistent/refractory GD, antithyroid drugs over 5 years with positive TRAb. RNA extracted from PBMCs served as the sequencing template. Germline V CDR1 and CDR2: SGDLS, YYNGEE. The CDR3 totals 15 residues. On this clonotype: Its antigen is undetermined.

Material: peripheral blood mononuclear cells (PBMCs), obtained when the disease was refractory, from a patient treated with antithyroid drugs. This receptor was identified in a female donor with Graves disease. The rearrangement links TRBV9 to TRBJ2-5; D gene unclear. The J call may be incorrect, as the DNA end agrees better with TRBJ2-7. CDR3 bases: TGTGCCAGCAGCGTAGAAGTGGGAATTGCCTACGAGCAGTACTTC. It translates to CASSVEVGIAYEQYF.